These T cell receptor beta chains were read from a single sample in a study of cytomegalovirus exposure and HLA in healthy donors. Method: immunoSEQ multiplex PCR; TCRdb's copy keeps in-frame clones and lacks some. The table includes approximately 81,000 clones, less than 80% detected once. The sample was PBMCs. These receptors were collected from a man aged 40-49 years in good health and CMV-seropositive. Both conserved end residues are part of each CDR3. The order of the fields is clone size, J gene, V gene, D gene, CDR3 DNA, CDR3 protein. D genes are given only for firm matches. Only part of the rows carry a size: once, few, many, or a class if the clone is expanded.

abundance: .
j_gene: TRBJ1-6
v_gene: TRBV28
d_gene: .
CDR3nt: TGTGCCAGCGATTCAGGGGTTTCACCCCTCCACTTT
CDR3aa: CASDSGVSPLHF

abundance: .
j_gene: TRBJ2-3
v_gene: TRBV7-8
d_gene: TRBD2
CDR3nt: TGTGCCAGCAGCAACCGGGGGGGGAGCACAGATACGCAGTATTTT
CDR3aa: CASSNRGGSTDTQYF

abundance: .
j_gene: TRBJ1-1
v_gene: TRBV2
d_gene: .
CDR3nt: TGTGCCAGCAATGGCGGTGGATTGGGTACTGAAGCTTTCTTT
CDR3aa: CASNGGGLGTEAFF

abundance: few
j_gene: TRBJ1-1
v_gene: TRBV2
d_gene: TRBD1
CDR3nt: TGTGCCAGCAGAGTCGGGACAGGGGCGATGAACACTGAAGCTTTCTTT
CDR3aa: CASRVGTGAMNTEAFF

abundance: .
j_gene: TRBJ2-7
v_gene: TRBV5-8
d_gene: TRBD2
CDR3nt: TGTGCCAGCAGCCCGAGGGGTCTAGCGGGGGAATACGAGCAGTACTTC
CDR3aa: CASSPRGLAGEYEQYF

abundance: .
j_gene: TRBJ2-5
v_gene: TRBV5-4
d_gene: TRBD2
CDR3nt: TGTGCCAGCAGCTTGGTAGCGGGAGGAGACCAAGAGACCCAGTACTTC
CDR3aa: CASSLVAGGDQETQYF

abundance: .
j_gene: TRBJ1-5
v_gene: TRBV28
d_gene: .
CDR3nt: TGTGCCAGCGTGGGGCAGGGGAGTCAGCCCCAGCATTTT
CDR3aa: CASVGQGSQPQHF

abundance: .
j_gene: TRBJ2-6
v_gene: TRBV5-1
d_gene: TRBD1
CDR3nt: TGCGCCAGCAGCTTACAGGGGGCGTCAACGGGGGCCAACGTCCTGACTTTC
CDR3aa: CASSLQGASTGANVLTF

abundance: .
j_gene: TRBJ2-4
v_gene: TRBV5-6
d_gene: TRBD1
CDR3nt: TGTGCCAGCAGCCACTGGACAGGGAACAACATTCAGTACTTC
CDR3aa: CASSHWTGNNIQYF

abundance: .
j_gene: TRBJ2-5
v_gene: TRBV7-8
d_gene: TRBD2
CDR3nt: TGTGCCAGCAGCCCGACTAGCGGGGGGGGATTAGAGACCCAGTACTTC
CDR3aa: CASSPTSGGGLETQYF

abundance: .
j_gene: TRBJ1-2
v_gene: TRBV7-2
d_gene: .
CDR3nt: TGTGCCAGCAGCGCCCCCCTGCAGGGGACCTATGGCTACACCTTC
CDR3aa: CASSAPLQGTYGYTF

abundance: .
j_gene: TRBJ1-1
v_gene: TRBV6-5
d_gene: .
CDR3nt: TGTGCCAGCAGTTACTCTGAACAGTGGAACACTGAAGCTTTCTTT
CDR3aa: CASSYSEQWNTEAFF

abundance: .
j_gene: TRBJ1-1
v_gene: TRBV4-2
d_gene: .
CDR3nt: TGTGCCAGCAGCACCCGGCAAGGGGGCACTGAAGCTTTCTTT
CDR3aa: CASSTRQGGTEAFF

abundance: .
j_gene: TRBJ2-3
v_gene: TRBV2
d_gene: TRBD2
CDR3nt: TGTGCCAGCATAGGGACTAGCGGGCCGACAGATACGCAGTATTTT
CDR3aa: CASIGTSGPTDTQYF

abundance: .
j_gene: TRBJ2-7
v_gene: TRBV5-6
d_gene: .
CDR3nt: TGTGCCAGCAGCTTGGGATCGCGTGACATCGAGCAGTACTTC
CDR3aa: CASSLGSRDIEQYF

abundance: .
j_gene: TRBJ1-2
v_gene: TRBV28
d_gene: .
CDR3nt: TGTGCCAGCAGTCCCCCAACGGGCGGGATCTATGGCTACACCTTC
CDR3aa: CASSPPTGGIYGYTF

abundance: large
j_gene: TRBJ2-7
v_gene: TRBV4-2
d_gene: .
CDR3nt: TGTGCCAGCAGCCAAGATCGGTACGAGCAGTACTTC
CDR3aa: CASSQDRYEQYF

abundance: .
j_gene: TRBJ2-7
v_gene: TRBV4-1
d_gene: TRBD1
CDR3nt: TGCGCCAGCAGCCCACCCCGGGGACAGGGTTCCTACGAGCAGTACTTC
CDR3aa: CASSPPRGQGSYEQYF

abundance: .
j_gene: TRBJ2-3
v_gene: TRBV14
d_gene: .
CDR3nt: TGTGCCAGCAGCCAAGGGTCCAGCGGGTCCACAGATACGCAGTATTTT
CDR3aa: CASSQGSSGSTDTQYF

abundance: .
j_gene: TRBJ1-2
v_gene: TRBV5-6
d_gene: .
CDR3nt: TGTGCCAGCAGCTCGACAGTTACTAACTATGGCTACACCTTC
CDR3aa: CASSSTVTNYGYTF

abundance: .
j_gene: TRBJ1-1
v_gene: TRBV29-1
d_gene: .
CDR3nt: TGCAGCGTCTCCGACAGACTGAACACTGAAGCTTTCTTT
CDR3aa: CSVSDRLNTEAFF

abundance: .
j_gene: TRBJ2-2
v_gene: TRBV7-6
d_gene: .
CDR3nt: TGTGCCAGCAGCCTCAACACCGGGGAGCTGTTTTTT
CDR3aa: CASSLNTGELFF

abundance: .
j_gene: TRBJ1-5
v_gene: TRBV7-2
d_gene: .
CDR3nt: TGTGCCAGCAGCCCATGGGCGACAGAGAGCAATCAGCCCCAGCATTTT
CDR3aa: CASSPWATESNQPQHF

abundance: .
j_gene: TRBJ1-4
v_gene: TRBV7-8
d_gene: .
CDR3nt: TGTGCCAGCAGCTACACAATTAGACAGGTTACTAATGAAAAACTGTTTTTT
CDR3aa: CASSYTIRQVTNEKLFF

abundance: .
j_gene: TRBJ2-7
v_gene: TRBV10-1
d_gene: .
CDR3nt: TGCGCCAGCAGTGAGTCGAATCGGGAATACGAGCAGTACTTC
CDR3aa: CASSESNREYEQYF

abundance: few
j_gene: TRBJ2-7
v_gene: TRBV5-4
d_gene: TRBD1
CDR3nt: TGTGCCAGCAGCTTGGCTAGTCAAAGGGACAGGGCATACGAGCAGTACTTC
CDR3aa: CASSLASQRDRAYEQYF

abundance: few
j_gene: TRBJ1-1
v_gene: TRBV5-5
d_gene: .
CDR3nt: TGTGCCAGCAGCTTTGGCAGTTACACTGAAGCTTTCTTT
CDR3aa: CASSFGSYTEAFF

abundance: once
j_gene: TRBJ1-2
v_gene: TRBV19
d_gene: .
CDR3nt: TGTGCCAGTAGCTCCGACAGATCTAACTATGGCTACACCTTC
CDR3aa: CASSSDRSNYGYTF